The 18 T cell receptor beta chains below were found in one sample sequenced in a study of naive and memory T cell subsets. An equimolar mix of two oligonucleotides served as the beta constant-region primer for TRBC1 and TRBC2. In TCRdb, the UMI-ligation and nested PCR reads were re-called with MiXCR into one record per CDR3 protein. The data hold approximately 85,000 distinct CDR3 sequences, with more than 6.5% observed a single time. The sample taken for sequencing was central memory CD4+ T cells from blood. These receptor sequences come from a human donor in good health.

This clonotype was detected many times. The J gene is TRBJ1-5, the V gene TRBV7-9; 7 bases agree with TRBD1. The junction had 9 bases not matched to a gene; V was cut back by 7 bases and J by 9 bases. Germline CDR1 reads SEHNR; CDR2 reads FQNEAQ (reference sequence). This CDR3 is 13 amino acids long. The CDR3 DNA sequence: TGTGCCAGCACCCCAGGGGGGGGGCGGCCCCAGCATTTT. Amino acids: CASTPGGGRPQHF.

The table lists this clonotype with many counts. This chain joins TRBV18 and TRBJ2-2, with TRBD1 matching 7 bases. CDR3 length equals 16 residues. The germline V gene has CDR1 KGHSH and CDR2 LQKENI. The junction had 10 bases not matched to a gene; V was cut back by 4 bases and J by 5 bases. This CDR3 reads CASSQSLNRGTGELFF. The CDR3 DNA is TGTGCCAGCTCACAGTCCTTAAACAGGGGAACCGGGGAGCTGTTTTTT.

This clonotype was observed many times. This CDR3 is CASSLSGVSYNEQFF. In nucleotides, the CDR3 is TGTGCCAGCAGCCTTAGCGGGGTCTCCTACAATGAGCAGTTCTTC. V gene TRBV7-6 combines with J gene TRBJ2-1, with 8 nucleotides matching TRBD2. With 5 bases clipped from V and 0 bases from J, the junction kept 3 bases outside the gene matches. CDR1 SGHVS and CDR2 FNYEAQ come from the germline V gene. The CDR3 is made up of 15 amino acids.

This clonotype was seen at least ten times. The gene calls are TRBV7-2 and TRBJ2-1; D possibly matches TRBD1 or TRBD2 (5 bases each). The V gene's germline CDR1 is SGHTA and CDR2 FQGNSA. The length of the CDR3 is 16 residues. V was cut by 2 bases and J by 4 bases, with 15 bases left in between. The CDR3 nucleotides are TGTGCCAGCAGCTTAATGGTCGGGGCCCGATACAATGAGCAGTTCTTC. This translates into CASSLMVGARYNEQFF.

The rearrangement joins TRBV12-3 or TRBV12-4 to TRBJ1-3, with 10 positions matching TRBD1. The V gene end was trimmed by 6 bases and the J gene end by 3 bases; junction bases not matched to a gene: 5. The CDR3 is made up of 15 amino acids. The CDR3 loop reads CASRRQGAFGNTIYF. Written as DNA, the CDR3 is TGTGCCAGCAGGCGACAGGGGGCATTTGGAAACACCATATATTTT.

The rearrangement joins TRBV12-3 or TRBV12-4 to TRBJ1-4; D unclear. The germline V and J ends were trimmed by 2 bases and 3 bases, with 10 bases remaining between them. The CDR3 length is 15 residues. CDR3 sequence: CASSLRTEPNEKLFF. The CDR3 DNA is TGTGCCAGCAGTTTAAGGACGGAACCTAATGAAAAACTGTTTTTT.

This clonotype was detected ten times or more. The rearrangement joins TRBV4-2 to TRBJ2-7; tentatively, D is TRBD1 or TRBD2 (5 bases each). Germline lookup yields CDR1 LGHNA and CDR2 YNFKEQ. This CDR3 region has 15 residues. Trimming took 1 base from V and 5 from J, leaving 15 bases between them. The DNA for the CDR3 is TGTGCCAGCAGCCAAGTTTATGGGGACGTCCACGAGCAGTACTTC. This codes for CASSQVYGDVHEQYF.

In its sample, this clonotype was seen many times. V usage is TRBV5-1 and J usage is TRBJ1-4, with a possible D match to TRBD1 (5 bases). CDR1 is SGHRS and CDR2 is YFSETQ in the germline V gene. Deletions cut 7 bases from V and 8 bases from J, with 18 bases between. The CDR3 is 14 residues long. CDR3 amino acids: CASRLKGLGEKLFF. The DNA of the CDR3 is TGCGCCAGCCGCCTAAAGGGGCTGGGGGAAAAACTGTTTTTT.

This clonotype came up a few times. The CDR3 is CASSHNRWTGEQETQYF. The CDR3 DNA is TGCGCCAGCAGCCATAATCGATGGACAGGGGAACAAGAGACCCAGTACTTC. The chain recombines TRBV5-1 with TRBJ2-5; the match to TRBD1 covers 9 bases. After removal of 4 bases from V and 2 bases from J, the junction contained 12 bases not matched to a gene. From germline, CDR1 is SGHRS and CDR2 YFSETQ. This CDR3 is built from 17 residues.

This clonotype was seen a few times. The chain links TRBV7-2 to TRBJ2-7, with TRBD2 matching 7 bases. Losses at the gene ends were 1 base for V and 12 bases for J; bases not matched to a gene: 9. The CDR3 extends over 13 amino acids. Germline V gene lookup returns CDR1 SGHTA and CDR2 FQGNSA. CDR3 coding DNA: TGTGCCAGCAGCTTAGGGGGAGGGATGGGGTGGTACTTC. As protein: CASSLGGGMGWYF.

This rearrangement joins TRBV5-1 to TRBJ2-3; 8 nucleotides align to TRBD2. J lost 3 bases, V lost 4 bases, and 7 bases had no gene match. This CDR3 is built from 15 residues. Per the germline V gene, CDR1 is SGHRS and CDR2 is YFSETQ. CDR3 DNA: TGCGCCAGCAGCATGGGACTAGTCGGGACAGATACGCAGTATTTT. Residues: CASSMGLVGTDTQYF.

This clonotype has a handful of counts. The V and J genes are TRBV27 and TRBJ1-2, with unresolved D. Trimming shortened V by 0 bases and J by 0 bases, and 8 bases separated the two germline ends. CDR1 and CDR2 (germline): MNHEY, SMNVEV (reference sequence). This CDR3 region has 15 residues. CDR3 DNA: TGTGCCAGCAGTTTATCGCGGCGCGCTAACTATGGCTACACCTTC. This sequence encodes CASSLSRRANYGYTF.

This clonotype was seen many times. V usage is TRBV20-1 and J usage is TRBJ2-1; D is unclear. Germline loops: CDR1 DFQATT, CDR2 SNEGSKA (reference sequence). CDR3 length: 15 residues. Between the trimmed V and J ends, which lost 7 bases and 6 bases, there was a span of 22 bases. The CDR3 here is CSVLPPGSFRNEQFF. CDR3 in DNA: TGCAGTGTCCTCCCCCCCGGTAGTTTCCGCAATGAGCAGTTCTTC.

There are a few counts of this clonotype. The rearrangement links TRBV12-3 or TRBV12-4 to TRBJ1-5, with no clear D. With 4 bases removed from V and 1 base from J, the gap between germline ends came to 5 bases. The length of the CDR3 is 13 residues. CDR3 in DNA: TGTGCCAGCAGTTCGACAAGCAATCAGCCCCAGCATTTT. It translates to CASSSTSNQPQHF.

The V call is TRBV7-9, the J call TRBJ1-5; 10 bases align to TRBD1. CDR1 is SEHNR and CDR2 is FQNEAQ in the germline V gene (reference sequence). Trimming removed 1 base from V and 8 bases from J; junction bases left unmatched: 8. The length of the CDR3 is 16 residues. CDR3 DNA sequence: TGTGCCAGCAGCTTAGGACAGGGGGCTAATTGGGAGCCCCAGCATTTT. It translates to CASSLGQGANWEPQHF.

This clonotype was picked up many times. V usage is TRBV27 and J usage is TRBJ2-7; 9 bases line up with TRBD1. CDR1 is MNHEY, CDR2 SMNVEV, per germline (reference sequence). J gave up 6 bases and V 2 bases, and 8 bases lay outside the gene matches. The CDR3 is 15 amino acids. CDR3: CASSLERTGAFEQYF. Written as DNA, the CDR3 is TGTGCCAGCAGTTTAGAGAGGACAGGGGCTTTCGAGCAGTACTTC.

This clonotype was recorded many times. CDR3 in amino acids: CASSQRGGRITGELFF. The CDR3 coding sequence is TGTGCCAGCAGCCAACGGGGGGGGCGTATCACCGGGGAGCTGTTTTTT. V usage is TRBV3-1 and J usage is TRBJ2-2, with 8 positions matching TRBD2. Germline values: CDR1 LGHDT, CDR2 YNNKEL (reference sequence). V lost 2 bases to trimming and J lost 4 bases; unmatched junction nucleotides: 6. There are 16 residues in the CDR3.

This clonotype was counted many times. The chain couples TRBV7-2 to TRBJ2-5; 11 bases match TRBD2. The junction had 6 bases not matched to a gene; V was cut back by 5 bases and J by 1 base. The V gene's germline CDR1 is SGHTA and CDR2 FQGNSA. The CDR3 consists of 16 residues. The CDR3 reads CASSPRLAGPQETQYF. The CDR3 region has the DNA TGTGCCAGCAGCCCCCGACTAGCGGGGCCCCAAGAGACCCAGTACTTC.